This TCR beta chain was documented in a study of beta chain features in type 1 diabetes. General study results and limits: Naive, central memory and Treg TCRB repertoires appeared more alike in patients than in healthy donors. The study notes PCR might favor shorter templates equally in patients and controls. Among all four CD4+ subsets, Type 1 diabetes patients had TCRB CDR3s that were moderately but significantly shorter.

This CDR3 comprises 16 residues. The V and J ends lost 3 bases and 2 bases, in that order; junction bases with no gene match: 6. Germline CDR1 reads ENHRY; CDR2 reads SYGVKD. One heparinised blood draw averaging about 116 mL was given by each donor. This clone was seen only a few times. Its specificity is unknown. What was sequenced were expressed TCRB transcripts, since all of the isolated RNA had been reverse transcribed. An average approximately 4 million reads came from naive, central memory and regulatory T cell samples. Assay used: immunoSEQ multiplex PCR; TCRdb lists only in-frame clones, some missing. The sample lists about 660,000 clones; over 12% were seen once.

V and J are TRBV10-3 and TRBJ2-2; 7 bases align to TRBD1. Sequenced sample: naive CD4+ T cells from blood. This TCR came from a man aged 18-30 years with type 1 diabetes. CDR3 nucleotides: TGTGCCATCAGTGAAAGACAGGGTCGTAACACCGGGGAGCTGTTTTTT. Protein: CAISERQGRNTGELFF.